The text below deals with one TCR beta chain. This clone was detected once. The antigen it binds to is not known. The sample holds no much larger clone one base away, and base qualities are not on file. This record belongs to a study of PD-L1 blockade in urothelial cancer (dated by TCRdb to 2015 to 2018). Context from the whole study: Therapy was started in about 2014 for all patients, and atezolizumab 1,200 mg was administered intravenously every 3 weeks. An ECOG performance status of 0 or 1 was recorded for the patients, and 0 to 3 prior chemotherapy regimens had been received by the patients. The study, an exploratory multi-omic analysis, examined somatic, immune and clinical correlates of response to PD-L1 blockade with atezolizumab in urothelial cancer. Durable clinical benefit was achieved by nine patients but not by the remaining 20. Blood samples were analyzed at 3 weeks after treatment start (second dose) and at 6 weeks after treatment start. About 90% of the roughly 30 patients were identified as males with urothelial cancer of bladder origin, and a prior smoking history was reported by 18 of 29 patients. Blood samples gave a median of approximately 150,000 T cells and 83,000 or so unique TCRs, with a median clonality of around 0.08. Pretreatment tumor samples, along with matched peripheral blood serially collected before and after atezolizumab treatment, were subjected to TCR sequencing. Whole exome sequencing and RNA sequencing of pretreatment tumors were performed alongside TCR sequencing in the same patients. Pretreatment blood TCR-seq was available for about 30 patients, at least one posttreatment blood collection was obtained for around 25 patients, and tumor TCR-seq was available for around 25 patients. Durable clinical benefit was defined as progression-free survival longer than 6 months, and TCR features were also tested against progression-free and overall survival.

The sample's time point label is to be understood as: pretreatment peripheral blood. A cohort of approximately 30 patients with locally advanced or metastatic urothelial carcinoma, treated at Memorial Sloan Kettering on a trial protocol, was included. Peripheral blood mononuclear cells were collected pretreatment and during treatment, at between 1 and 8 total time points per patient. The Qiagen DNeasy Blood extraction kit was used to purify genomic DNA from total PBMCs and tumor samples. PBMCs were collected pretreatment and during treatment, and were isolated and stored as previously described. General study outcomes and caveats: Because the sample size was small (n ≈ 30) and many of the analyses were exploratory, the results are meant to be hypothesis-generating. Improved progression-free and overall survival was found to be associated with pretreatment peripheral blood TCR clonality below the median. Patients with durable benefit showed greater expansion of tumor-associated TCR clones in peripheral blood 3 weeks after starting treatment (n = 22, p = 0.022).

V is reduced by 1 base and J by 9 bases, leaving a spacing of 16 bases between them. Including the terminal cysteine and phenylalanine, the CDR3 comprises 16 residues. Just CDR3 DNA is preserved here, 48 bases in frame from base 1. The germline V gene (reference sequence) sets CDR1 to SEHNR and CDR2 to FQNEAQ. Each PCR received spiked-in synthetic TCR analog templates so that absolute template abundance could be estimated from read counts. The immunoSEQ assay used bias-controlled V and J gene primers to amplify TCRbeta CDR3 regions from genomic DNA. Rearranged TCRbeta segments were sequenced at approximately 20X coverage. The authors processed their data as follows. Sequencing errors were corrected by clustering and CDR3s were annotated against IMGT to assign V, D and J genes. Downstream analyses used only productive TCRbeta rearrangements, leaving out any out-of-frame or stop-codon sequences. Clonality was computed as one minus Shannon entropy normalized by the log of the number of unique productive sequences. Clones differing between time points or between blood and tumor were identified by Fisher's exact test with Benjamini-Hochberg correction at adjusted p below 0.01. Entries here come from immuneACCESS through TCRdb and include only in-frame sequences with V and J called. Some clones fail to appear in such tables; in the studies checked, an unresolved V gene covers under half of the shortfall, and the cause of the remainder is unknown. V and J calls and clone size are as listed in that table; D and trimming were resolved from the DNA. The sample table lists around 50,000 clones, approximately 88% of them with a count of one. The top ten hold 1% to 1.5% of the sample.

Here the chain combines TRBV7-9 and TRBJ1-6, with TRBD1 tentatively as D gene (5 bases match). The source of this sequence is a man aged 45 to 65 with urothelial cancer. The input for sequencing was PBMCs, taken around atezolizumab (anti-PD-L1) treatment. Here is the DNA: TGTGCCAGCAGCTTAGGAGGCCGGCAGGGTGGTTCACCCCTCCACTTT. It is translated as CASSLGGRQGGSPLHF.